This T cell receptor beta chain appears in the sequencing data of a study of cytomegalovirus exposure and HLA in healthy donors. Whole-study context: Earlier sequencing of 150 million to 200 million T cells yielded around 120 million unique TCR beta sequences.

Unrecorded immune exposure was likely among donors, who were nominally healthy when sampled. A remark on this clone: Antigen unknown.

The primer mix had 60 Vbeta and 13 Jbeta primers. Sequenced by immunoSEQ multiplex PCR; TCRdb stores in-frame clones only, minus some. The table records some 200,000 clones, about 79% of them present only once. Whole-study findings and limits: What was likely a sequencing artifact was a cluster of highly shared sequence variants.

This CDR3 spans 16 amino acids. CDR1 is MNHEY, CDR2 SMNVEV, per germline (reference sequence). With 4 bases clipped from V and 8 bases from J, the junction kept 11 bases outside the gene matches. The V and J genes are TRBV27 and TRBJ2-1; 10 bases agree with TRBD2. Sequenced material: PBMCs. The receptor was isolated from a boy between 2 and 10 years old in good health and CMV-seronegative. The CDR3 reads CASSSLAGASPDEQFF. The DNA for the CDR3 is TGTGCCAGCAGTTCCCTAGCGGGGGCCTCCCCTGATGAGCAGTTCTTC.